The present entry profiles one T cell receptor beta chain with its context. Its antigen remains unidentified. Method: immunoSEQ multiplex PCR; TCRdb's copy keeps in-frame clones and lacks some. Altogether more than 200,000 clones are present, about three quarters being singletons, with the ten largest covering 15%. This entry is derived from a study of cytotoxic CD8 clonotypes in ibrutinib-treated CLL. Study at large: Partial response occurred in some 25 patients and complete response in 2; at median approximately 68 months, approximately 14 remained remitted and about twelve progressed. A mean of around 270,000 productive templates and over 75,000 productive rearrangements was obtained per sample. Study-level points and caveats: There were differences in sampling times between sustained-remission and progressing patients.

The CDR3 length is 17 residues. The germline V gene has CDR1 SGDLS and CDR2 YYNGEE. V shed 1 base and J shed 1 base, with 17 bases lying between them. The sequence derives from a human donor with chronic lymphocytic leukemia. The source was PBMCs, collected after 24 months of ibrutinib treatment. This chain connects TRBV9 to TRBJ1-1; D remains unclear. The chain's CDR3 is CASSVLGPGRRNTEAFF. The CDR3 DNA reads TGTGCCAGCAGCGTATTAGGACCGGGCCGCCGGAACACTGAAGCTTTCTTT. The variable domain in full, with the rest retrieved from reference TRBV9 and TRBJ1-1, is DSGVTQTPKHLITATGQRVTLRCSPRSGDLSVYWYQQSLDQGLQFLIQYYNGEERAKGNILERFSAQQFPDLHSELNLSSLELGDSALYFCASSVLGPGRRNTEAFFGQGTRLTVV.